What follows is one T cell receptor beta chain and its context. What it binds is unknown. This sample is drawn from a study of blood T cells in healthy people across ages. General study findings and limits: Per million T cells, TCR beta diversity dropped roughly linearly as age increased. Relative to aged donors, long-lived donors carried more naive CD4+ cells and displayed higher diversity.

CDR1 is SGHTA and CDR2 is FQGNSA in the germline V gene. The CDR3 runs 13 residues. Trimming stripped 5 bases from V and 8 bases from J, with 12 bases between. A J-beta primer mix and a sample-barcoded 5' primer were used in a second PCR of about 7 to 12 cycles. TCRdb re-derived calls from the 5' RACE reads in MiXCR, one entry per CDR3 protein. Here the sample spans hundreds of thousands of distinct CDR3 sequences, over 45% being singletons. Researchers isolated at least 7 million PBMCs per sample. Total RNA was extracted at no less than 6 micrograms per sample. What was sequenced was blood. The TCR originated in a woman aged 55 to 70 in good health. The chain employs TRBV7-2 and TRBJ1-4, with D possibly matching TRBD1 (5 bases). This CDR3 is CASSRRRDEKLFF. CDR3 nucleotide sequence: TGTGCCAGCAGCCGCCGGCGGGACGAAAAACTGTTTTTT.